This is a list of T cell receptor beta chains from one sample in a study of cytomegalovirus exposure and HLA in healthy donors. Sequenced by immunoSEQ multiplex PCR; TCRdb stores in-frame clones only, minus some. The table has over 200,000 clones, approximately 87% seen once. Sequencing used PBMCs. These receptors were obtained from a woman under 30 in good health and CMV-seronegative. CDR3s include the opening cysteine and the closing phenylalanine or tryptophan. A D gene is named only where the DNA matches it firmly. For some rows the clone size is stated as once, few or many, or as a class when expanded; others skip it.

>.|.|TRBV5-1|TRBJ1-1
TGCGCCAGCAGCGAGGGCAGGGCAACTCTGAGCACTGAAGCTTTCTTT
CASSEGRATLSTEAFF
>.|.|TRBV27|TRBJ1-2
TGTGCCAGCAGGCTTATAAGCGGGGGTAACTATGGCTACACCTTC
CASRLISGGNYGYTF
>.|.|TRBV5-4|TRBJ2-3
TGTGCCAGCAGACAGGATGGTATGGGGGCCCCGGATACGCAGTATTTT
CASRQDGMGAPDTQYF
>.|.|TRBV29-1|TRBJ2-1
TGCAGCGCCCGAAGACAAAATGAGCAGTTCTTC
CSARRQNEQFF
>.|.|TRBV19|TRBJ2-7
TGTGCCAGTAGTACAACAGGTCCGTGGGGTCCAGTCTACGAGCAGTACTTC
CASSTTGPWGPVYEQYF
>.|TRBD1|TRBV6-5|TRBJ2-7
TGTGCCAGCAGTTCCGACAGGGGGCTTTACGAGCAGTACTTC
CASSSDRGLYEQYF
>.|TRBD1|TRBV6-5|TRBJ1-3
TGTGCCAGCAGTAGGACAGGGAGCTCTGGAAACACCATATATTTT
CASSRTGSSGNTIYF
>.|TRBD2|TRBV5-1|TRBJ2-1
TGCGCCAGCAGTCGCCCGGCTAGCGGGGGGGGGAGCTCCTACAATGAGCAGTTCTTC
CASSRPASGGGSSYNEQFF
>.|.|TRBV6-5|TRBJ1-4
TGTGCCAGCAGTTACGGTCCCGGTAAGGAACTGTTTTTT
CASSYGPGKELFF
>.|.|TRBV6-1|TRBJ1-6
TGTGCCAGCAGTGAAGCGCCGGGGATAGGGTCACCCCTCCACTTT
CASSEAPGIGSPLHF
>.|TRBD1|TRBV11-2|TRBJ2-2
TGTGCCAGCAGCCCTCAGGGGGCCGTCGCCGGGGAGCTGTTTTTT
CASSPQGAVAGELFF
>.|.|TRBV11-2|TRBJ2-7
TGTGCCAGCAGCCGAGGAACGGCCTACGAGCAGTACTTC
CASSRGTAYEQYF
>.|.|TRBV10-3|TRBJ2-5
TGTGCCATCAGTGAAGGGCAAGAGACCCAGTACTTC
CAISEGQETQYF
>.|.|TRBV12-5|TRBJ2-1
TGTGCTAGTGGTTTGGTATTGGGTCGGCCTAGGAATGAGCAGTTCTTC
CASGLVLGRPRNEQFF
>.|.|TRBV2|TRBJ2-7
TGTGCCAGCAGTGGCTCAACAACCAGCACCTACGAGCAGTACTTC
CASSGSTTSTYEQYF
>.|.|TRBV5-1|TRBJ2-2
TGCGCCAGCAGCGGGGGACCTCTCACCGGGGAGCTGTTTTTT
CASSGGPLTGELFF
>.|.|TRBV5-1|TRBJ2-1
TGCGCCAGCAGCTTGAATTCGTGGGTGGGTGGGTATGAGCAGTTCTTC
CASSLNSWVGGYEQFF
>.|.|TRBV27|TRBJ1-1
TGTGCCAGCCACCAACGGGCGTACACTGAAGCTTTCTTT
CASHQRAYTEAFF
>few|TRBD1|TRBV18|TRBJ1-1
TGTGCCAGCACAGGACAGGGGGCGAACACTGAAGCTTTCTTT
CASTGQGANTEAFF
>once|.|TRBV28|TRBJ1-2
TGTGCCAGCAGTCGCTTTGGGGGGGGCTATGGCTACACCTTC
CASSRFGGGYGYTF
>.|.|TRBV5-4|TRBJ1-3
TGTGCCAGCAGCTTGCACGCAGTGAGCTCTGGAAACACCATATATTTT
CASSLHAVSSGNTIYF
>.|.|TRBV5-1|TRBJ1-5
TGCGCCAGCAGCTTTGAGGGAAATCAGCCCCAGCATTTT
CASSFEGNQPQHF
>.|.|TRBV5-1|TRBJ2-7
TGCGCCAGCAGCTTGGCCTTAAGTACAGAAGAGCAGTACTTC
CASSLALSTEEQYF
>.|.|TRBV5-1|TRBJ1-4
TGCGCCAGCAGCTTGAGGTGGGGGAGTGAAAAACTGTTTTTT
CASSLRWGSEKLFF
>.|.|TRBV5-4|TRBJ1-2
TGTGCCAGCAGCTTGGCCGGGGGGCTGGCGGACTATGGCTACACCTTC
CASSLAGGLADYGYTF
>.|.|TRBV28|TRBJ1-4
TGTGCCAGCAGTTCTGCTTTAACTAATGAAAAACTGTTTTTT
CASSSALTNEKLFF
>.|TRBD1|TRBV19|TRBJ1-1
TGTGCCAGTAGTCCCCGGACAGGGAGTTTTATGAACACTGAAGCTTTCTTT
CASSPRTGSFMNTEAFF
>.|.|TRBV2|TRBJ2-6
TGTGCCAGCGATCCCCAGGGTGCTGGGGCCAACGTCCTGACTTTC
CASDPQGAGANVLTF
>once|TRBD1|TRBV29-1|TRBJ1-4
TGCAGCGCACGGACAGGGAACAGTGAAAAACTGTTTTTT
CSARTGNSEKLFF
>.|TRBD1|TRBV27|TRBJ1-1
TGTGCCAGCAGCGCCACAGGGGCGAAAGCTTTCTTT
CASSATGAKAFF
>few|.|TRBV29-1|TRBJ1-5
TGCAGCGTTGCAGTCGGCAATCAGCCCCAGCATTTT
CSVAVGNQPQHF
>.|TRBD1|TRBV6-5|TRBJ2-7
TGTGCCGCCTCCGGGACAGGGGGCGACGAGCAGTACTTC
CAASGTGGDEQYF
>.|TRBD1|TRBV9|TRBJ2-7
TGTGCCAGCAGCGCAGCCTCACGGGGACAGGGCGCCTACGAGCAGTACTTC
CASSAASRGQGAYEQYF
>.|TRBD1|TRBV5-4|TRBJ1-2
TGTGCCAGCAGCCCGACAGGGGTGGGCTACACCTTC
CASSPTGVGYTF
>.|.|TRBV6-5|TRBJ2-7
TGTGCCAGCAGTTACGTAAGGGGCCGACCCTACGAGCAGTACTTC
CASSYVRGRPYEQYF
>.|.|TRBV19|TRBJ2-2
TGTGCCAGTAGTACCCGTGTTAACAGGGATACAGGCACCGGGGAGCTGTTTTTT
CASSTRVNRDTGTGELFF
>.|.|TRBV9|TRBJ1-2
TGTGCCAGCAGCGTAACAGGGTCCGGCGGCTACACCTTC
CASSVTGSGGYTF
>.|.|TRBV27|TRBJ2-1
TGTGCCAGCAGTCTCCGCCGGACCGCCAATGAGCAGTTCTTC
CASSLRRTANEQFF
>.|.|TRBV20-1|TRBJ1-1
TGCAGTGCTACTCACAGGGCCCGAGCTTTCTTT
CSATHRARAFF
>.|.|TRBV27|TRBJ2-2
TGTGCCAGCAGTTTCCCAAACACCGGGGAGCTGTTTTTT
CASSFPNTGELFF